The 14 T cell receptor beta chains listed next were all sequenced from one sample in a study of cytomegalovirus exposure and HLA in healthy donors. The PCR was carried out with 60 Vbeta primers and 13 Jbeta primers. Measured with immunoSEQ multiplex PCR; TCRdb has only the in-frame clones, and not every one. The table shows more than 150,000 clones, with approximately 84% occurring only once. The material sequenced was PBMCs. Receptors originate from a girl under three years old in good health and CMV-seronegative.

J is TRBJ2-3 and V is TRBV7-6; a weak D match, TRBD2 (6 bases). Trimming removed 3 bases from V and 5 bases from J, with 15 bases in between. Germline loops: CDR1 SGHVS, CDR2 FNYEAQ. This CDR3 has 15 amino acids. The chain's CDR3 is CASSLPAGSGDTQYF. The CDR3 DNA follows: TGTGCCAGCAGCTTGCCAGCGGGTTCAGGAGATACGCAGTATTTT.

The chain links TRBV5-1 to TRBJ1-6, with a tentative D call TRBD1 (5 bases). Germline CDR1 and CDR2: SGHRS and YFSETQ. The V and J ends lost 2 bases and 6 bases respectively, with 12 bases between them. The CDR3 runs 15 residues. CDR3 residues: CASSLGAPLNSPLHF. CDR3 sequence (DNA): TGCGCCAGCAGCTTAGGGGCGCCCCTTAATTCACCCCTCCACTTT. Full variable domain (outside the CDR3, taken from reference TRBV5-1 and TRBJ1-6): KAGVTQTPRYLIKTRGQQVTLSCSPISGHRSVSWYQQTPGQGLQFLFEYFSETQRNKGNFPGRFSGRQFSNSRSEMNVSTLELGDSALYLCASSLGAPLNSPLHFGNGTRLTVT.

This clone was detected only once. CDR3 DNA: TGCGCCAGCAGCTTTTCGGGACAGGGCTGGGAGACCCAGTACTTC. This translates into CASSFSGQGWETQYF. The chain has TRBV5-1 and TRBJ2-5; 9 nucleotides agree with TRBD1. The CDR3 is made up of 15 amino acids. With V trimmed by 2 bases and J by 5 bases, 7 bases remained unmatched. Germline V gene lookup returns CDR1 SGHRS and CDR2 YFSETQ.

The CDR3 loop is CASSLAVVGDNEQFF. CDR3 coding DNA: TGCGCCAGCAGCTTGGCCGTAGTTGGAGACAATGAGCAGTTCTTC. The V gene is TRBV5-1, the J gene TRBJ2-1; D not resolved. Germline-derived CDR1 and CDR2 are SGHRS and YFSETQ. The CDR3 loop spans 15 amino acids. Trimming removed 0 bases at V and 5 bases at J, with 12 bases between.

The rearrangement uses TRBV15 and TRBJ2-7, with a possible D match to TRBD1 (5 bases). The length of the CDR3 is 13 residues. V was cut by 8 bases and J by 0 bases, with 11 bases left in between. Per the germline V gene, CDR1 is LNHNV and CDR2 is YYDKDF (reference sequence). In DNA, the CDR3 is TGTGCCACCGGGCTAGGGGCCTCCTACGAGCAGTACTTC. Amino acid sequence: CATGLGASYEQYF.

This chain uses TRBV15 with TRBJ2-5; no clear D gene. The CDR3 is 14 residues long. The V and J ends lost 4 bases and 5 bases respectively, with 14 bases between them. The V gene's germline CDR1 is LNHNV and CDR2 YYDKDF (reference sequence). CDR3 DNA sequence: TGTGCCACCAGCACGCGCCCGCTCCGGGAGACCCAGTACTTC. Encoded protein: CATSTRPLRETQYF.

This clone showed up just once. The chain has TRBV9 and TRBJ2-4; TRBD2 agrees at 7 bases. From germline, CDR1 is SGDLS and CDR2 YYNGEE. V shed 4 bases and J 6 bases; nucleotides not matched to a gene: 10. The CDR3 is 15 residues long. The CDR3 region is CASSPGGGAGNIQYF. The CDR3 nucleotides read TGTGCCAGCAGCCCGGGGGGTGGGGCGGGAAACATTCAGTACTTC.

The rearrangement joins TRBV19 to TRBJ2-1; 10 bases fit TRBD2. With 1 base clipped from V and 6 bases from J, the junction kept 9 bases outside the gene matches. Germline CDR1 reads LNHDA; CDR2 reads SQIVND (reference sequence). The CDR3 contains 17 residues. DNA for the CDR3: TGTGCCAGTAGTATAGTCGGACTGAGCGGGGGGGCCAATGAGCAGTTCTTC. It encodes CASSIVGLSGGANEQFF.

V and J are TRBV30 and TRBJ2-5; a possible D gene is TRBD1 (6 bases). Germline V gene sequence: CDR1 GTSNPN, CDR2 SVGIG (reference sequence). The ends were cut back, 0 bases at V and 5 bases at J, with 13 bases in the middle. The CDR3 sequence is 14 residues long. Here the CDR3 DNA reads TGTGCCTGGAGTGTACTGGGGGCGGGTGAGACCCAGTACTTC. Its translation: CAWSVLGAGETQYF.

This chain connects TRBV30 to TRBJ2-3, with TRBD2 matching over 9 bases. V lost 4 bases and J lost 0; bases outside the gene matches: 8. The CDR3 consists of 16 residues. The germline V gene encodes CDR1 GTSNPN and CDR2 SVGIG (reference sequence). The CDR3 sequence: CAWKLAGGTSTDTQYF. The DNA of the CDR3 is TGTGCCTGGAAACTAGCGGGTGGAACCAGCACAGATACGCAGTATTTT.

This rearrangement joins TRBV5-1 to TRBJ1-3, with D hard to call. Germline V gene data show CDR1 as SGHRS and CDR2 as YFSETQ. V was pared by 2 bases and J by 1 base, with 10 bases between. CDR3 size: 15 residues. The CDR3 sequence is CASSFNSLSGNTIYF. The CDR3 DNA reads TGCGCCAGCAGCTTCAACAGCCTGTCTGGAAACACCATATATTTT. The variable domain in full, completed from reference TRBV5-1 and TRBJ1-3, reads KAGVTQTPRYLIKTRGQQVTLSCSPISGHRSVSWYQQTPGQGLQFLFEYFSETQRNKGNFPGRFSGRQFSNSRSEMNVSTLELGDSALYLCASSFNSLSGNTIYFGEGSWLTVV.

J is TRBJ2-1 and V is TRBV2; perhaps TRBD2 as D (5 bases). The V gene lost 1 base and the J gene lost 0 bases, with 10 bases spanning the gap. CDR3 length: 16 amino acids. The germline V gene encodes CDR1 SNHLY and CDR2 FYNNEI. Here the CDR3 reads CASSEGFAGSYNEQFF. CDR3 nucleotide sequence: TGTGCCAGCAGTGAAGGGTTTGCGGGCTCCTACAATGAGCAGTTCTTC.

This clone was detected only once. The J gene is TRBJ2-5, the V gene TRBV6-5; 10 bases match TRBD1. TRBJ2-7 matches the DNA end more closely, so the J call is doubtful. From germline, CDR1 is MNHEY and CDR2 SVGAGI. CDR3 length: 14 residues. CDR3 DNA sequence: TGTGCCAGCAGTTTGAGGACAGGGGGCTACGAGCAGTACTTC. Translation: CASSLRTGGYEQYF.

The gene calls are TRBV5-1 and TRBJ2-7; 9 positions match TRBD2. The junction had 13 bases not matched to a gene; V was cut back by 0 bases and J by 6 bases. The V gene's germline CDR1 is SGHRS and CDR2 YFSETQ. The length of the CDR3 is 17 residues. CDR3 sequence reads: CASSLVYPSGDLSEQYF. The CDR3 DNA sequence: TGCGCCAGCAGCTTGGTCTATCCTAGCGGGGATCTCAGCGAGCAGTACTTC. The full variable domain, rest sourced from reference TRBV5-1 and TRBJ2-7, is KAGVTQTPRYLIKTRGQQVTLSCSPISGHRSVSWYQQTPGQGLQFLFEYFSETQRNKGNFPGRFSGRQFSNSRSEMNVSTLELGDSALYLCASSLVYPSGDLSEQYFGPGTRLTVT.